This T cell receptor (beta chain) was identified in a study of cytomegalovirus exposure and HLA in healthy donors. This CDR3 has 14 amino acids. CDR1 and CDR2 from the germline V gene are SGHNT and YYREEE (reference sequence). V lost 4 bases to trimming and J lost 8 bases; unmatched junction nucleotides: 11. The PCR was carried out with 60 Vbeta primers and 13 Jbeta primers. Only in-frame clones appear in the TCRdb table, and some are missing; sequencing was by immunoSEQ multiplex PCR. Of 150,000 to 200,000 clones listed, roughly 80% are singletons. Broader study findings: A later examination showed that TCR association rates differed by HLA locus, with DRB1 most and HLA-C fewest.

Though nominally healthy at sampling, donors likely had unrecorded immune exposures. Turning to this clone: The antigen remains undetermined.

This chain uses TRBV5-4 with TRBJ1-2, with 7 bases lining up with TRBD1. This TCR was recovered from a male donor in good health and CMV-seropositive. Sequencing used PBMCs. The CDR3 sequence: CASSVNRGGYGYTF. CDR3 nucleotide sequence: TGTGCCAGCAGCGTCAACAGGGGAGGATACGGCTACACCTTC.